This T cell receptor (beta chain) was identified during a study of somatic mutations in cytotoxic T cells in rheumatoid arthritis. The wider study: Peripheral blood samples of approximately 27 ml EDTA were taken from patients directly after diagnosis and before treatment. T-cell populations stained with V beta antibodies were in some cases flow-sorted at nearly 100% purity, including V beta1+ cells that were sequenced for TCRB.

Of note for this clone: Its target is unknown.

V lost 0 bases and J 4 bases, leaving 9 bases between the germline ends. CDR3 size: 15 residues. The germline CDR1 and CDR2 sequences are KGHSH and LQKENI. Sequencing was performed with immunoSEQ multiplex PCR; in TCRdb, only in-frame clones are kept and a portion is missing. The sample has some 15,000 clones, 79% seen once. Broader study findings: Comparison of CD8+ T-cell clonality between rheumatoid arthritis patients and age-matched healthy controls yielded no significant difference. Researchers did not know the antigen targets of the expanded CD8+ clones.

The sequence came from an adult with rheumatoid arthritis. The J gene is TRBJ2-2, the V gene TRBV18; TRBD1 might be the D (6 bases). The sample consisted of CD8+ T cells sorted from blood. The CDR3: CASSPPTGLTGELFF. The CDR3 DNA reads TGTGCCAGCTCACCACCGACAGGCCTCACCGGGGAGCTGTTTTTT.